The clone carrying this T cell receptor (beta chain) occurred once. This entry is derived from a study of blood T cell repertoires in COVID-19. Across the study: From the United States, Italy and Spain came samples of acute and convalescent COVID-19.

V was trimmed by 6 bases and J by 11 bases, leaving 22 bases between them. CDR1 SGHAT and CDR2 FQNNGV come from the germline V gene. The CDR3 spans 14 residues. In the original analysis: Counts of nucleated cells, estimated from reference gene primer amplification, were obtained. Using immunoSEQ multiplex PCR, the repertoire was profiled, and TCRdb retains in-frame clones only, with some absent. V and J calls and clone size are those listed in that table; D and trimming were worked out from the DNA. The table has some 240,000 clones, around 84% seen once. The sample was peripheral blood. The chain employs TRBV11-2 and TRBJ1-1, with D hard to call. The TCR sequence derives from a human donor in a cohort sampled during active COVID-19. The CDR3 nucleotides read TGTGCCAGCAGTCCCAGTGGGCACGGTATGGTCGCTTTCTTT. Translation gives CASSPSGHGMVAFF.